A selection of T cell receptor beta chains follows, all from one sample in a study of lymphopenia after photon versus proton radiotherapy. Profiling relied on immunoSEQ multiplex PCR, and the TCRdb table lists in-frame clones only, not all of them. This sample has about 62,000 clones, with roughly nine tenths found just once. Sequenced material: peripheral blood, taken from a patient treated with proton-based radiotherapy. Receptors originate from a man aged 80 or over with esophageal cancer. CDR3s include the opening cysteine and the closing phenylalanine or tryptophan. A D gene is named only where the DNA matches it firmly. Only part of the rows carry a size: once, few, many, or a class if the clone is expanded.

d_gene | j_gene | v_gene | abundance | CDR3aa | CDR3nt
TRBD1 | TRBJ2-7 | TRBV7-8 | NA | CASSLATGAESYEQYF | TGTGCCAGCAGCTTAGCTACAGGGGCGGAATCCTACGAGCAGTACTTC
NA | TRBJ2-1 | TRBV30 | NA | CAWSVLGGAKYNEQFF | TGTGCCTGGAGTGTTTTGGGGGGGGCCAAATACAATGAGCAGTTCTTC
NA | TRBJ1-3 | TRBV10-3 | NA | CAIQEDWNSGNTIYF | TGTGCCATCCAGGAAGACTGGAACTCTGGAAACACCATATATTTT
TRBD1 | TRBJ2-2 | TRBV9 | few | CASSVPKTGADTGELFF | TGTGCCAGCAGCGTACCGAAGACAGGGGCGGACACCGGGGAGCTGTTTTTT
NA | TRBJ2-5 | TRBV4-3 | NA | CASSPMSGRGTETQYF | TGCGCCAGCAGCCCCATGTCGGGCAGGGGAACGGAGACCCAGTACTTC
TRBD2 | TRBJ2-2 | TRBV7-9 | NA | CASIPKRENTGELFF | TGTGCCAGCATCCCTAAGCGGGAGAACACCGGGGAGCTGTTTTTT
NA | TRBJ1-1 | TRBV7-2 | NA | CASSFRTANTEAFF | TGCGCCAGCAGCTTCCGGACAGCGAACACTGAAGCTTTCTTT
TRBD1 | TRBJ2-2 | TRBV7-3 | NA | CASSTGQGNTGELFF | TGTGCCAGCAGCACTGGACAGGGGAACACCGGGGAGCTGTTTTTT
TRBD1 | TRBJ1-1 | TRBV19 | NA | CASSKQGALNTEAFF | TGTGCCAGTAGTAAGCAGGGGGCCTTGAACACTGAAGCTTTCTTT
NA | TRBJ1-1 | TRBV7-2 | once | CASSLIGNTEAFF | TGTGCCAGCAGCTTGATAGGGAACACTGAAGCTTTCTTT
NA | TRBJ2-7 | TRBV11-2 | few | CASSLGRGFGEQYF | TGTGCCAGCAGCTTAGGCAGGGGTTTCGGCGAGCAGTACTTC
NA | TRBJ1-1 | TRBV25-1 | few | CASSDLGFMYTEAFF | TGTGCCAGCAGTGACTTGGGTTTTATGTACACTGAAGCTTTCTTT
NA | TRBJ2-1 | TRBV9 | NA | CASSLGPEQFF | TGTGCCAGCAGCTTGGGACCTGAGCAGTTCTTC
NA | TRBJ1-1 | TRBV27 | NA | CASSLSPEVTNTEAFF | TGTGCCAGCAGTTTATCTCCGGAGGTTACGAACACTGAAGCTTTCTTT
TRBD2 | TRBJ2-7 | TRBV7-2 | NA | CASSFGTSGISYEQYF | TGTGCCAGCAGCTTTGGGACTAGCGGAATCTCCTACGAGCAGTACTTC
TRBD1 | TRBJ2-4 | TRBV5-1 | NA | CASSPNTGGKNIQYF | TGCGCCAGCAGCCCCAACACAGGGGGCAAAAACATTCAGTACTTC
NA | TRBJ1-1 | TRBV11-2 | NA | CASSFDPGGAGEAFF | TGTGCCAGCAGCTTCGACCCCGGGGGCGCAGGTGAAGCTTTCTTT
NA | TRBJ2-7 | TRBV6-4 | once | CASSAGTEGEQYF | TGTGCCAGCAGTGCTGGAACGGAAGGCGAGCAGTACTTC
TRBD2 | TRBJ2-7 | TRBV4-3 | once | CASSQGVISGAAEQYF | TGCGCCAGCAGCCAAGGGGTAATTAGCGGGGCCGCCGAGCAGTACTTC
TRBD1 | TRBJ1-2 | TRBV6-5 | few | CASSYSRQGARGYTF | TGTGCCAGCAGTTACTCGAGACAGGGGGCGAGGGGCTACACCTTC
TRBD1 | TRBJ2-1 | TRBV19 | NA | CASSSSVTGGFDNEQFF | TGTGCCAGTAGTTCATCGGTCACAGGGGGTTTTGACAATGAGCAGTTCTTC
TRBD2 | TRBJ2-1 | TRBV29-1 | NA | CSVSPTSGGYNEQFF | TGCAGCGTCTCTCCTACTAGCGGGGGGTACAATGAGCAGTTCTTC
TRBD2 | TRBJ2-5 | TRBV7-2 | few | CASSSSPAGGNQGTQYF | TGTGCCAGCAGCTCCTCCCCGGCGGGGGGAAACCAAGGGACCCAGTACTTC
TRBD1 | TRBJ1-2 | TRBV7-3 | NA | CASSPLGRQGYYGYTF | TGTGCCAGCAGCCCCTTGGGGAGACAGGGGTACTATGGCTACACCTTC
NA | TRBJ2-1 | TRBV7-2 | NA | CASSLRRKDEQFF | TGTGCCAGCAGCTTACGAAGGAAAGATGAGCAGTTCTTC
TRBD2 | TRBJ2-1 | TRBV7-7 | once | CASSSSGGVFDEQFF | TGTGCTAGCAGCTCCAGCGGGGGGGTGTTCGATGAGCAGTTCTTC
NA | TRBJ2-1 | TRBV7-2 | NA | CASSLAGGTHNEQFF | TGTGCCAGCAGCTTAGCCGGGGGCACCCACAATGAGCAGTTCTTC
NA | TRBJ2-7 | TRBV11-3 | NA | CASSPDRGGDEQYF | TGTGCCAGCAGCCCCGACCGGGGCGGGGACGAGCAGTACTTC
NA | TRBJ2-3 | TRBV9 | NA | CASSGGEGSDTQYF | TGTGCCAGCAGCGGGGGTGAGGGTTCAGATACGCAGTATTTT
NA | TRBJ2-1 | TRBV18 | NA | CASSGRQGVNNEQFF | TGTGCCAGCTCAGGGAGGCAGGGAGTGAACAATGAGCAGTTCTTC
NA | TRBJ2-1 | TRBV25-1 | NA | CASSEAGTHEQFF | TGTGCCAGCAGTGAAGCGGGGACACATGAGCAGTTCTTC
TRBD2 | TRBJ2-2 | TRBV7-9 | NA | CASSRTSGNTGELFF | TGTGCCAGCAGCCGGACTAGCGGGAACACCGGGGAGCTGTTTTTT
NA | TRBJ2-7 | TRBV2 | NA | CASSEEVSAYEQYF | TGTGCCAGCAGTGAAGAGGTATCTGCCTACGAGCAGTACTTC